The clone carrying this T cell receptor beta chain showed up just once. What it binds is unknown. This specimen belongs to a study of a mutant IDH1 vaccine in newly diagnosed glioma. Study context: Eight vaccinations reached patients in weeks 1, 3, 5, 7, 11, 15, 19 and 23. An approximately 60% male, approximately 38% female split and a mean age of about 43 years characterized treated patients. The earlier regimen, radiotherapy, temozolomide, or both, was most often both. Study outcomes and limitations: With respect to changes in top peripheral T cell clonotypes, pseudoprogression seemed unrelated.

As for time point: week 23, last vaccination. What each vaccine dose contained was 300 ug of mutant IDH1 20-mer peptide, accompanied by topical imiquimod. The germline gives CDR1 KGHSH, CDR2 LQKENI. The CDR3 is 15 amino acids. V was shortened by 5 bases and J by 1 base, with 14 bases between the two germline ends. Method: immunoSEQ multiplex PCR; TCRdb's copy keeps in-frame clones and lacks some. The repertoire holds roughly 60,000 clones, with about 85% as singletons. The receptor comes from a man aged 25 to 40 with glioma. Sequenced material: PBMCs, taken from a glioma patient whose treatment included an IDH1 peptide vaccine. The chain carries TRBV18 and TRBJ1-1, with D hard to call. The CDR3 DNA reads TGTGCCAGCTCAGCTGCGGTTAGAACGAACACTGAAGCTTTCTTT. It translates to CASSAAVRTNTEAFF.